The 30 T cell receptor beta chains presented below share a single source sample, sequenced in a study of T cell changes during pregnancy in multiple sclerosis. Produced via immunoSEQ multiplex PCR; TCRdb's table is partial and in-frame only. The data contain some 99,000 clones, approximately 93% of them singletons. Specimen: peripheral blood, collected after pregnancy. These TCRs come from a female donor with multiple sclerosis, enrolled in a pregnancy study.

The chain combines TRBV28 with TRBJ1-5; D is perhaps TRBD1 (5 bases). Germline V gene sequence: CDR1 MDHEN, CDR2 SYDVKM. CDR3 length equals 14 residues. Trimming pared 3 bases from V and 4 bases from J, leaving 10 bases between. Here the CDR3 reads CASSLAPGNQPQHF. The CDR3 bases are TGTGCCAGCAGTTTGGCCCCAGGGAATCAGCCCCAGCATTTT.

The CDR3 protein is CASSLREANTEAFF. The CDR3 DNA follows: TGTGCCAGCAGTCTCAGGGAGGCGAACACTGAAGCTTTCTTT. J is TRBJ1-1 and V is TRBV27; TRBD1 might be the D (5 bases). Between the trimmed V and J ends, which lost 5 bases and 1 base, there was a span of 11 bases. The CDR3 is made up of 14 amino acids. Germline CDR1 and CDR2: MNHEY and SMNVEV (reference sequence).

The chain uses TRBV10-3 and TRBJ2-6, with D maybe TRBD1 (6 bases). The CDR3 is 15 residues long. Trimming left V 5 bases short and J 0 bases short, with 8 bases between. CDR1 is ENHRY, CDR2 SYGVKD, per germline. CDR3 coding DNA: TGTGCCATCAGTACAGGGATCTCTGGGGCCAACGTCCTGACTTTC. Translating it yields CAISTGISGANVLTF.

The chain recombines TRBV27 with TRBJ2-7, with a tentative D call TRBD1 (6 bases). Trimming pared 6 bases from V and 3 bases from J, leaving 15 bases between. The CDR3 length is 14 residues. Germline loops: CDR1 MNHEY, CDR2 SMNVEV (reference sequence). CDR3 protein: CASRPFRTVYEQYF. CDR3 coding DNA: TGTGCCAGCAGGCCCTTTCGGACAGTCTACGAGCAGTACTTC.

This rearrangement joins TRBV9 to TRBJ2-7, with 8 bases fitting TRBD2. Per the germline V gene, CDR1 is SGDLS and CDR2 is YYNGEE. The CDR3 is 16 amino acids. The V and J ends lost 4 bases and 5 bases, in that order; junction bases with no gene match: 14. CDR3 nucleotide sequence: TGTGCCAGCAGCCCCCGCTCTGGGACTAGTTTCGACGAGCAGTACTTC. It specifies CASSPRSGTSFDEQYF. Full variable domain (rest looked up from reference TRBV9 and TRBJ2-7): DSGVTQTPKHLITATGQRVTLRCSPRSGDLSVYWYQQSLDQGLQFLIQYYNGEERAKGNILERFSAQQFPDLHSELNLSSLELGDSALYFCASSPRSGTSFDEQYFGPGTRLTVT.

The V call is TRBV18, the J call TRBJ2-1; D not certain. This CDR3 region has 15 residues. Trimming cost V 3 bases and J 4 bases, with 13 bases left between them. In germline, CDR1 is KGHSH, CDR2 LQKENI. The CDR3 sequence is CASSPGMVLYNEQFF. CDR3 DNA: TGTGCCAGCTCACCCGGTATGGTTCTATACAATGAGCAGTTCTTC.

This chain joins TRBV5-1 and TRBJ2-2; maybe TRBD2 (5 bases). The germline gives CDR1 SGHRS, CDR2 YFSETQ. V lost 6 bases, J lost 1 base, and 10 bases lay in between. The CDR3 totals 14 residues. CDR3 in amino acids: CASKEALNTGELFF. The CDR3 coding sequence is TGCGCCAGCAAGGAGGCTTTGAACACCGGGGAGCTGTTTTTT.

This chain links TRBV5-1 with TRBJ2-1; maybe TRBD1 (5 bases). The CDR3 has 14 residues. Trimming took off 0 bases at V and 4 bases at J, with 8 bases between the two ends. Looked up from germline, CDR1 is SGHRS and CDR2 is YFSETQ. CDR3 sequence reads: CASSLGTQYNEQFF. The CDR3, as DNA: TGCGCCAGCAGCTTGGGGACACAATACAATGAGCAGTTCTTC.

The chain combines TRBV27 with TRBJ2-7; 7 bases are a match to TRBD1. The germline gives CDR1 MNHEY, CDR2 SMNVEV (reference sequence). V gave up 5 bases and J gave up 3 bases; unmatched junction bases: 7. The CDR3 loop spans 14 amino acids. The CDR3 DNA follows: TGTGCCAGCAGTCCAACAGGGGAAGGCTACGAGCAGTACTTC. Translated: CASSPTGEGYEQYF.

The chain is built from TRBV27 and TRBJ2-2; possibly TRBD1 for D (6 bases). This CDR3 is built from 15 residues. The ends were cut back, 6 bases at V and 1 base at J, with 12 bases in the middle. Germline V gives CDR1 MNHEY, CDR2 SMNVEV (reference sequence). The CDR3 is CASSQGTENTGELFF. CDR3 in DNA: TGTGCCAGCAGCCAGGGGACGGAGAACACCGGGGAGCTGTTTTTT.

This chain joins TRBV13 and TRBJ1-2; TRBD1 matches 7 bases. Germline values: CDR1 PRHDT, CDR2 FYEKMQ (reference sequence). The ends lost 2 bases at V and 6 bases at J; junction bases unmatched: 9. The CDR3 runs to 15 residues. The CDR3 protein is CASSLNGDREDGYTF. The DNA for the CDR3 is TGTGCCAGCAGCTTAAACGGCGACAGGGAAGATGGCTACACCTTC. The full variable domain, with the rest looked up from reference TRBV13 and TRBJ1-2, is AAGVIQSPRHLIKEKRETATLKCYPIPRHDTVYWYQQGPGQDPQFLISFYEKMQSDKGSIPDRFSAQQFSDYHSELNMSSLELGDSALYFCASSLNGDREDGYTFGSGTRLTVV.

The gene calls are TRBV7-2 and TRBJ2-3, with 10 bases fitting TRBD2. The V segment lost 11 bases and the J segment 4 bases; nucleotides outside the gene matches: 12. The CDR3 runs 15 residues. Germline V gene data show CDR1 as SGHTA and CDR2 as FQGNSA. CDR3 nucleotides: TGTGCCGGGAACCGAGCGGGAGGGAGGGCAGATACGCAGTATTTT. It is translated as CAGNRAGGRADTQYF. Full variable domain (rest looked up from reference TRBV7-2 and TRBJ2-3): GAGVSQSPSNKVTEKGKDVELRCDPISGHTALYWYRQSLGQGLEFLIYFQGNSAPDKSGLPSDRFSAERTGGSVSTLTIQRTQQEDSAVYLCAGNRAGGRADTQYFGPGTRLTVL.

This chain links TRBV18 with TRBJ2-7; D call uncertain. Germline V gene data show CDR1 as KGHSH and CDR2 as LQKENI. CDR3 size: 14 residues. V was trimmed by 8 bases and J by 0 bases, leaving 14 bases between them. The CDR3 reads CASRESPGSYEQYF. CDR3 in DNA: TGTGCCAGCCGCGAGTCCCCGGGCTCCTACGAGCAGTACTTC.

In nucleotides, the CDR3 is TGTGCCAGCAGCTTAGATGGGACAGGGCAGAACTATGGCTACACCTTC. It codes for CASSLDGTGQNYGYTF. J is TRBJ1-2 and V is TRBV11-2, with TRBD1 matching 9 bases. V was pared by 0 bases and J by 2 bases, with 4 bases of the junction left unmatched. This CDR3 spans 16 amino acids. Germline V CDR1 and CDR2: SGHAT, FQNNGV.

The chain is built from TRBV6-5 and TRBJ2-4, with D tentatively TRBD1 (6 bases). This CDR3 contains 15 residues. Germline V lookup: CDR1 MNHEY, CDR2 SVGAGI. Trimming cost V 0 bases and J 6 bases, with 12 bases left between them. In DNA form, the CDR3 reads TGTGCCAGCAGTTACTCCCAGGGGAGTATAAACATTCAGTACTTC. Protein: CASSYSQGSINIQYF.

This clone was seen once. The V and J genes are TRBV4-3 and TRBJ2-1; 9 bases fit TRBD2. Trimming cost V 4 bases and J 6 bases; bases outside gene matches: 13. CDR1 and CDR2 (germline): LGHNA, YSLEER. The CDR3 is 17 amino acids. Here the CDR3 reads CASSLQGSGTSTNEQFF. The DNA for the CDR3 is TGCGCCAGCAGCCTCCAGGGGTCCGGGACTAGCACCAATGAGCAGTTCTTC.

The V gene is TRBV5-4, the J gene TRBJ2-1, with 7 bases aligning to TRBD2. Germline values: CDR1 SGHNT, CDR2 YYREEE (reference sequence). CDR3 size: 12 residues. The trim removed 3 bases at V and 8 bases at J, leaving 2 bases unmatched. The CDR3 reads CASSSTSDEQFF. The CDR3 nucleotides read TGTGCCAGCAGCTCTACTAGCGATGAGCAGTTCTTC.

The CDR3 coding sequence is TGTGCCAGCAGTTTAGGTGGGACACGCTACGAGCAGTACTTC. This codes for CASSLGGTRYEQYF. The V gene is TRBV28, the J gene TRBJ2-7, with D perhaps matching TRBD1 (6 bases). This CDR3 region has 14 residues. V lost 2 bases and J 3 bases, leaving 11 bases between the germline ends. Germline V gene sequence: CDR1 MDHEN, CDR2 SYDVKM.

The chain employs TRBV7-6 and TRBJ1-1; TRBD1 might be the D (5 bases). V gave up 5 bases and J gave up 2 bases, with 15 bases separating them. Germline V gives CDR1 SGHVS, CDR2 FNYEAQ. This CDR3 spans 15 amino acids. The CDR3 coding sequence is TGTGCCAGCAGCCCCCCGGTTAGGGGCAACACTGAAGCTTTCTTT. It yields the protein CASSPPVRGNTEAFF.

The chain joins TRBV7-8 to TRBJ2-7, with D unresolved. V lost 8 bases, J lost 6 bases, and 17 bases lay in between. The germline gives CDR1 SGHVS, CDR2 FQNEAQ. This CDR3 comprises 13 residues. CDR3 amino acids: CASGLVSSGEQYF. CDR3 sequence (DNA): TGTGCCAGCGGATTGGTCAGCTCAGGCGAGCAGTACTTC.

The chain uses TRBV2 and TRBJ2-1; TRBD2 aligns across 11 bases. This CDR3 is 13 amino acids long. With V trimmed by 6 bases and J by 15 bases, 10 bases remained unmatched. CDR1 SNHLY and CDR2 FYNNEI come from the germline V gene. The CDR3, as DNA: TGTGCCAGCAGAGACCGGACTAGCGGGTCCCCGTTCTTC. Encoded protein: CASRDRTSGSPFF.

The rearrangement uses TRBV27 and TRBJ1-1, with TRBD1 matching over 8 bases. Germline CDR1 is MNHEY and CDR2 is SMNVEV (reference sequence). The CDR3 consists of 15 residues. The J segment lost 1 base and the V segment lost 2 bases, leaving 3 bases of the junction unmatched. CDR3: CASSLMGTGNTEAFF. The DNA for the CDR3 is TGTGCCAGCAGTTTAATGGGGACAGGGAACACTGAAGCTTTCTTT.

The chain links TRBV2 to TRBJ2-1; a possible D gene is TRBD2 (5 bases). This CDR3 has 12 residues. V was pared by 9 bases and J by 3 bases, with 9 bases between. The germline V gene has CDR1 SNHLY and CDR2 FYNNEI. The CDR3 bases are TGTGCCAGGGGAGACCTCTACAATGAGCAGTTCTTC. This sequence encodes CARGDLYNEQFF.

The CDR3 here is CASSLLDRNYEQYF. CDR3 nucleotide sequence: TGTGCCAGCAGCTTGCTGGACAGGAACTACGAGCAGTACTTC. The J gene is TRBJ2-7, the V gene TRBV5-6; 7 positions agree with TRBD1. Germline CDR1 is SGHDT and CDR2 is YYEEEE. Germline trimming cut 1 base from V and 3 bases from J; bases unmatched to any gene: 4. The CDR3 sequence is 14 residues long.

The chain recombines TRBV5-4 with TRBJ2-7; 14 bases map to TRBD2. Germline CDR1 and CDR2: SGHNT and YYREEE (reference sequence). This CDR3 region has 17 residues. The ends lost 4 bases at V and 6 bases at J; junction bases unmatched: 12. CDR3 nucleotides: TGTGCCAGCAGCCCGGGACTAGCGGGAGTGGTGGAGCGCGAGCAGTACTTC. Translating gives CASSPGLAGVVEREQYF.

The rearrangement joins TRBV7-9 to TRBJ2-3; possible D gene TRBD1, 7 bases. This CDR3 has 14 amino acids. The germline V gene encodes CDR1 SEHNR and CDR2 FQNEAQ (reference sequence). Trimming shortened V by 0 bases and J by 6 bases, and 10 bases separated the two germline ends. The CDR3 protein is CASSLARDSDTQYF. In DNA, the CDR3 is TGTGCCAGCAGCTTAGCGCGGGACAGTGATACGCAGTATTTT.

This rearrangement joins TRBV15 to TRBJ2-1, with D uncertain. Trimming pared 3 bases from V and 2 bases from J, leaving 20 bases between. Per germline, CDR1 LNHNV and CDR2 YYDKDF (reference sequence). This CDR3 region has 18 residues. CDR3 sequence: CATSSNSGLHRTYNEQFF. The DNA of the CDR3 is TGTGCCACCAGCAGCAACAGTGGCCTACATAGGACCTACAATGAGCAGTTCTTC. Based on the CDR3 plus reference TRBV15 and TRBJ2-1, the full variable domain is DAMVIQNPRYQVTQFGKPVTLSCSQTLNHNVMYWYQQKSSQAPKLLFHYYDKDFNNEADTPDNFQSRRPNTSFCFLDIRSPGLGDTAMYLCATSSNSGLHRTYNEQFFGPGTRLTVL.

This chain links TRBV4-1 with TRBJ2-1, with TRBD2 as a possible D gene (5 bases). The CDR3 length is 16 residues. Per the germline V gene, CDR1 is MGHRA and CDR2 is YSYEKL. Trimming cost V 4 bases and J 2 bases, with 15 bases left between them. The CDR3 DNA is TGCGCCAGCAGCCCCCCCGGGAAACGCACCTACAATGAGCAGTTCTTC. As protein: CASSPPGKRTYNEQFF.

This clone has more than one count but fewer than ten. The chain combines TRBV18 with TRBJ1-1; 7 bases fit TRBD1. V was pared by 1 base and J by 1 base, with 3 bases of the junction left unmatched. The CDR3 has 15 residues. Germline V gene data show CDR1 as KGHSH and CDR2 as LQKENI. DNA for the CDR3: TGTGCCAGCTCACCACGTACAGGGGAGAACACTGAAGCTTTCTTT. Protein product: CASSPRTGENTEAFF. Combining the CDR3 with reference TRBV18 and TRBJ1-1 gives the whole variable domain NAGVMQNPRHLVRRRGQEARLRCSPMKGHSHVYWYRQLPEEGLKFMVYLQKENIIDESGMPKERFSAEFPKEGPSILRIQQVVRGDSAAYFCASSPRTGENTEAFFGQGTRLTVV.

The chain has TRBV5-1 and TRBJ2-7; weak D call: TRBD1 (5 bases). The CDR3 covers 13 residues. Trimming took off 2 bases at V and 4 bases at J, with 10 bases between the two ends. Germline V lookup: CDR1 SGHRS, CDR2 YFSETQ. CDR3 residues: CASSFRVSYEQYF. The CDR3 DNA is TGCGCCAGCAGCTTCAGGGTTAGTTACGAGCAGTACTTC.